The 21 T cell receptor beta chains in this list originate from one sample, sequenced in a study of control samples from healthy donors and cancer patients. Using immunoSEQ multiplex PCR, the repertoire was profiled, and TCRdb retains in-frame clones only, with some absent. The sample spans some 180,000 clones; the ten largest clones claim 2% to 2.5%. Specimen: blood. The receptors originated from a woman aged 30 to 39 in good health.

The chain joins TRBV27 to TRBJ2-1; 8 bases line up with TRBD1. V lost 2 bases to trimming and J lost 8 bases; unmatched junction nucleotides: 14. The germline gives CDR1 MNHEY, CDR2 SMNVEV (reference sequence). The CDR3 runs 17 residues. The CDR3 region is CASSLNRVRDRGHEQFF. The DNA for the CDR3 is TGTGCCAGCAGTTTAAATAGAGTCCGCGACAGGGGCCATGAGCAGTTCTTC.

This CDR3 is CASRAYGINTEAFF. CDR3 in DNA: TGTGCCAGCCGGGCCTATGGCATTAACACTGAAGCTTTCTTT. The J gene is TRBJ1-1, the V gene TRBV10-3; D unresolved. CDR3 size: 14 residues. Trimming pared 10 bases from V and 2 bases from J, leaving 17 bases between. Germline V CDR1 and CDR2: ENHRY, SYGVKD.

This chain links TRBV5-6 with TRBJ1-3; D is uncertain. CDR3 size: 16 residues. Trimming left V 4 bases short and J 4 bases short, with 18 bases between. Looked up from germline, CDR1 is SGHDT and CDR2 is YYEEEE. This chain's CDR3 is CASSPVDRNTGNTIYF. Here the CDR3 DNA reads TGTGCCAGCAGCCCGGTCGATCGGAATACAGGAAACACCATATATTTT.

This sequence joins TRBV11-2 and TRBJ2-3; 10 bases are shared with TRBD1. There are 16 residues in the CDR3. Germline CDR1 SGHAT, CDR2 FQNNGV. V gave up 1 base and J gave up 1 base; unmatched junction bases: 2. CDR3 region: CASSLVGTGGTDTQYF. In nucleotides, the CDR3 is TGTGCCAGCAGCTTAGTGGGGACAGGGGGCACAGATACGCAGTATTTT.

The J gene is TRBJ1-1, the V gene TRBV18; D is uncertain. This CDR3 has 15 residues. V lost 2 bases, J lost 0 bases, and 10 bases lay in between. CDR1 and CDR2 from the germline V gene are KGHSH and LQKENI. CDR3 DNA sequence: TGTGCCAGCTCACCAGTCAGCTCCATGAACACTGAAGCTTTCTTT. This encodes CASSPVSSMNTEAFF. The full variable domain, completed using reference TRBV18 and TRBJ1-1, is NAGVMQNPRHLVRRRGQEARLRCSPMKGHSHVYWYRQLPEEGLKFMVYLQKENIIDESGMPKERFSAEFPKEGPSILRIQQVVRGDSAAYFCASSPVSSMNTEAFFGQGTRLTVV.

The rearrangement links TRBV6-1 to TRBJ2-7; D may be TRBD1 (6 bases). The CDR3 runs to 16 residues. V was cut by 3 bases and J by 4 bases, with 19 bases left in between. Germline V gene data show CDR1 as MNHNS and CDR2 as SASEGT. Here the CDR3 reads CASSDGDIPVIYEQYF. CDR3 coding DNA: TGTGCCAGCAGTGATGGGGACATTCCGGTGATTTACGAGCAGTACTTC.

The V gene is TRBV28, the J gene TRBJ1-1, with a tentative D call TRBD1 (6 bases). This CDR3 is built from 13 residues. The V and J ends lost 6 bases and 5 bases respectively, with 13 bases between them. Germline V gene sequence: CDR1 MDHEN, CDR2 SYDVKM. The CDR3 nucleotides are TGTGCCAGCAGGGAAAACCAGGGGACTGAAGCTTTCTTT. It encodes CASRENQGTEAFF.

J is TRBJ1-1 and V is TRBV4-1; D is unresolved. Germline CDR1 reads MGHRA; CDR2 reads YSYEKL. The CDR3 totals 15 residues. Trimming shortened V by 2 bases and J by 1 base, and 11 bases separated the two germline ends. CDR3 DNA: TGCGCCAGCAGCCAAATGGCAGGCAAGAACACTGAAGCTTTCTTT. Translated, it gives CASSQMAGKNTEAFF.

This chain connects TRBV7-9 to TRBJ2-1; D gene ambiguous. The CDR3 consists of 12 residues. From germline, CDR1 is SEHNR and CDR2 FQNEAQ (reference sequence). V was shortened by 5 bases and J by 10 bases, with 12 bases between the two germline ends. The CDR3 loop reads CASSPSPGEQFF. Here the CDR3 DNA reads TGTGCCAGCAGCCCGTCCCCCGGGGAGCAGTTCTTC.

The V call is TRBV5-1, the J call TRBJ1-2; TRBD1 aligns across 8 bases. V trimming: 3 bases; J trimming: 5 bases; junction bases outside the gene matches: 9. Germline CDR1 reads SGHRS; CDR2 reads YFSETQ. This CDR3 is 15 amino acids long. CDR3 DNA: TGCGCCAGCAGCTCCAATCCGGGACAGGTTTATGGCTACACCTTC. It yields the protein CASSSNPGQVYGYTF.

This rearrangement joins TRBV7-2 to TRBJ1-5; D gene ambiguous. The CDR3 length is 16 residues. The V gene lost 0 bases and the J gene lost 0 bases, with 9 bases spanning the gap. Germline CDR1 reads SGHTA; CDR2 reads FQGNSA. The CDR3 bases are TGTGCCAGCAGCTTAGCCCGTGGGTATAGCAATCAGCCCCAGCATTTT. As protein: CASSLARGYSNQPQHF.

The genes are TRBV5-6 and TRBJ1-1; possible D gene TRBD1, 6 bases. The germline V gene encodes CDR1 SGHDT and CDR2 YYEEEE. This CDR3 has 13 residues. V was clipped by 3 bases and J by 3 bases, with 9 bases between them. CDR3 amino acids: CASSSTGYTEAFF. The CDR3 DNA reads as TGTGCCAGCAGCTCGACAGGTTACACTGAAGCTTTCTTT.

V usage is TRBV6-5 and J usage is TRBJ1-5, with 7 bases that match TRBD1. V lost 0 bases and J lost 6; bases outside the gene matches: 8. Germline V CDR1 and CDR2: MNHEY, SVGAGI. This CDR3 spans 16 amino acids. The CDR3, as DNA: TGTGCCAGCAGTTACTCTAGACAGGGAGGCGGTCAGCCCCAGCATTTT. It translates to CASSYSRQGGGQPQHF.

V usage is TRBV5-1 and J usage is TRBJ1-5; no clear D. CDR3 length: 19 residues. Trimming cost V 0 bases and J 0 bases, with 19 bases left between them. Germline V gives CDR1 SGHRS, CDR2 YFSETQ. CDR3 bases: TGCGCCAGCAGCTTGGTCACACTTCGGGGTGAGTATAGCAATCAGCCCCAGCATTTT. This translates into CASSLVTLRGEYSNQPQHF. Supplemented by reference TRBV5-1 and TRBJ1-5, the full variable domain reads KAGVTQTPRYLIKTRGQQVTLSCSPISGHRSVSWYQQTPGQGLQFLFEYFSETQRNKGNFPGRFSGRQFSNSRSEMNVSTLELGDSALYLCASSLVTLRGEYSNQPQHFGDGTRLSIL.

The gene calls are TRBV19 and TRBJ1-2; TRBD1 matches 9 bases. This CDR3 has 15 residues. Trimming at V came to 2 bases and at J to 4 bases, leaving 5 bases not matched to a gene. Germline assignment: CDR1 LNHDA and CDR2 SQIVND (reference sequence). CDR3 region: CASSIWDREGYGYTF. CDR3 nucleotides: TGTGCCAGTAGTATATGGGACAGGGAAGGCTATGGCTACACCTTC. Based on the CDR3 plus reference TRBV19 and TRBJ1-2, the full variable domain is DGGITQSPKYLFRKEGQNVTLSCEQNLNHDAMYWYRQDPGQGLRLIYYSQIVNDFQKGDIAEGYSVSREKKESFPLTVTSAQKNPTAFYLCASSIWDREGYGYTFGSGTRLTVV.

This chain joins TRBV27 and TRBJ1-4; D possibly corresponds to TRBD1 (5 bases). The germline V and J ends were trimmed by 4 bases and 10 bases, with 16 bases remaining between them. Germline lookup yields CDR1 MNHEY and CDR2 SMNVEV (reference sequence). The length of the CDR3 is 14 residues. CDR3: CASSSTGTNGKLFF. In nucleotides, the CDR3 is TGTGCCAGCAGTTCCACCGGGACTAACGGAAAACTGTTTTTT.

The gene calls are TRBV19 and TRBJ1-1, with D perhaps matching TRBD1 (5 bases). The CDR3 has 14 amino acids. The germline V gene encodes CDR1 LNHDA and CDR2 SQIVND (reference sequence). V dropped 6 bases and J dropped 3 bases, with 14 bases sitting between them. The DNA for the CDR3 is TGTGCCAGTAGGGGAATAACGGGGGACACTGAAGCTTTCTTT. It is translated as CASRGITGDTEAFF. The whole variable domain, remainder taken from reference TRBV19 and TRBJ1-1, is DGGITQSPKYLFRKEGQNVTLSCEQNLNHDAMYWYRQDPGQGLRLIYYSQIVNDFQKGDIAEGYSVSREKKESFPLTVTSAQKNPTAFYLCASRGITGDTEAFFGQGTRLTVV.

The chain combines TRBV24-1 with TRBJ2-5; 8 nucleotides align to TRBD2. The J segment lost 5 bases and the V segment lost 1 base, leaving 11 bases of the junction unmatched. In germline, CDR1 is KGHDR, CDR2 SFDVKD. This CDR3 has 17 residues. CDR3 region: CATSDFWKSGGRETQYF. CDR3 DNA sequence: TGTGCCACCAGTGATTTTTGGAAAAGCGGGGGTAGGGAGACCCAGTACTTC.

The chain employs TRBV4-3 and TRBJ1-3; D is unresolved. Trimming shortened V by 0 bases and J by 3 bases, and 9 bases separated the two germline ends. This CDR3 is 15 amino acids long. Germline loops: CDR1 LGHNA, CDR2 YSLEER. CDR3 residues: CASSQEGTRGNTIYF. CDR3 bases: TGCGCCAGCAGCCAAGAGGGTACACGTGGAAACACCATATATTTT.

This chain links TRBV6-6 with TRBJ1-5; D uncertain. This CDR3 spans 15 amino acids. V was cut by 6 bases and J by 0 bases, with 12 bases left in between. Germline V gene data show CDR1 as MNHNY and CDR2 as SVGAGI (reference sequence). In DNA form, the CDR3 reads TGTGCCAGCAGCCAGACGGATTATAGCAATCAGCCCCAGCATTTT. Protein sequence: CASSQTDYSNQPQHF.

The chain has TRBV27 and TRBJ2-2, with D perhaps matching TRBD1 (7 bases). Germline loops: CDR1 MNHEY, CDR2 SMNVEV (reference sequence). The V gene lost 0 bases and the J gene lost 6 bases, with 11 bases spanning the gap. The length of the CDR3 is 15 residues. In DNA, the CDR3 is TGTGCCAGCAGTTTATCCCAGGGGGGCGCCGGGGAGCTGTTTTTT. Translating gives CASSLSQGGAGELFF.